The sequence of this TCR beta chain was determined in a study of T-cell reconstitution after alpha-beta-depleted transplantation in children. This clonotype has only a few counts. The V end was cut by 5 bases, the J end by 7 bases, with 15 bases between. The CDR3 length is 14 residues. The TCRbeta library incorporated unique molecular identifiers. One entry per CDR3 protein results from TCRdb running MiXCR on the PCR reads. The table shows 420,000 or so distinct CDR3 sequences, with 11% occurring only once. Sequenced here: PBMCs from the stem cell graft donor, sampled from the stem cell graft. The V and J genes are TRBV12-3 or TRBV12-4 and TRBJ1-5; D perhaps matches TRBD1 (6 bases). This sequence originates from a human donor who donated a stem cell graft to a child with acute myeloid leukemia. CDR3 coding DNA: TGTGCCAGCAGTCGGGGTAGGGGGGTGCAGCCCCAGCATTTT. As protein: CASSRGRGVQPQHF.